This T cell receptor (beta chain) was identified during a study of shared clonotypes between healthy human individuals. Study results and caveats: Larger estimated richness was generally recorded for naive subsets relative to memory subsets.

This clone has a single count. What it recognizes is unknown. The protocol was immunoSEQ multiplex PCR, while the TCRdb copy is restricted to in-frame clones and leaves out a portion. The sample includes 2 million to 2.5 million clones, approximately 93% of them seen just once. J was trimmed by 4 bases and V by 8 bases; bases with no gene match: 7. The CDR3 runs 15 residues. Germline V CDR1 and CDR2: MNHEY, SVGAGI. The sample comprised naive CD4+ T cells from PBMCs. As for subset: CD45RA+ positively selected. This TCR was recovered from a man younger than 35 in good health. Some clones in this sample may be carry-over from other donors' samples. This chain links TRBV6-5 with TRBJ2-6; the match to TRBD1 covers 8 bases. CDR3 DNA: TGTGCCAGCGGGTACAGGGGGACAGGGGCCAACGTCCTGACTTTC. Translating gives CASGYRGTGANVLTF.